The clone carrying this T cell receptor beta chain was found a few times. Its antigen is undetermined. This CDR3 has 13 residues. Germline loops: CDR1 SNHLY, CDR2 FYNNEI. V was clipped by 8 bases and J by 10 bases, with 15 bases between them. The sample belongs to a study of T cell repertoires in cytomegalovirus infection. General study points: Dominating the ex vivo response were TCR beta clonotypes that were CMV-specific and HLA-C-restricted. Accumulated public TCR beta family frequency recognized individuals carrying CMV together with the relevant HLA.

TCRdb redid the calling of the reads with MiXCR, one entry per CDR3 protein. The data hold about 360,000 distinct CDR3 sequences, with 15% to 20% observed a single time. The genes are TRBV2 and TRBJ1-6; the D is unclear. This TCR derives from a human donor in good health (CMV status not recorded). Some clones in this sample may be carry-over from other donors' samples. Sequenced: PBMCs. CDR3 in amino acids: CASGKGPRSPLHF. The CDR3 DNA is TGTGCCAGCGGTAAAGGGCCCCGCTCACCCCTCCACTTT.